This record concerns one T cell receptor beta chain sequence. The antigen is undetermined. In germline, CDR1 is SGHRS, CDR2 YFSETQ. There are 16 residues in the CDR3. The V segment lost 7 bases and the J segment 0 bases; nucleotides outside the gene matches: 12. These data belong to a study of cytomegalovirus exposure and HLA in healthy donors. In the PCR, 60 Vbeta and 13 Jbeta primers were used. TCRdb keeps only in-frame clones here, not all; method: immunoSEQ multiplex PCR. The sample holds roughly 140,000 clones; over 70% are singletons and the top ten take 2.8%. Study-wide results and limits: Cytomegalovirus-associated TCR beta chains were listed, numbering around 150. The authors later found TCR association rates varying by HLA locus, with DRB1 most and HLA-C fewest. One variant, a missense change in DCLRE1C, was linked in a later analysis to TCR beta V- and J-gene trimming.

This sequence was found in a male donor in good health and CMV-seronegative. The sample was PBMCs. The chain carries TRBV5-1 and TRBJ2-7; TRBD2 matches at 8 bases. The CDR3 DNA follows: TGCGCCAGCTGTATGAACACCGGGACTAGCTCCTACGAGCAGTACTTC. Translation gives CASCMNTGTSSYEQYF.